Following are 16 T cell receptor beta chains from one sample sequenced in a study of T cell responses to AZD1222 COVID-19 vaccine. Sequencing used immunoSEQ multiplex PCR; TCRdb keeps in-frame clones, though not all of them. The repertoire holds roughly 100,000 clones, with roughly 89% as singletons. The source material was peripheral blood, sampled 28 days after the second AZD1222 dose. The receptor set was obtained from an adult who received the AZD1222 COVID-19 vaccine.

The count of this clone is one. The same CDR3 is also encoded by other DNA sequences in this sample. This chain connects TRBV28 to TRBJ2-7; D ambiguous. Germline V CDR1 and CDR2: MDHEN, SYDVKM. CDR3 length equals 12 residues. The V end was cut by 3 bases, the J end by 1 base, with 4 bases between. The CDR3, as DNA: TGTGCCAGCAGTTTGGGATCCTACGAGCAGTACTTC. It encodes CASSLGSYEQYF.

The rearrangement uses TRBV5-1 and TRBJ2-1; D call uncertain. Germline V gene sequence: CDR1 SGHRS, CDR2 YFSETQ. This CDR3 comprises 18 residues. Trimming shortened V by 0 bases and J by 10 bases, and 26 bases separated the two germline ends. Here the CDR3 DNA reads TGCGCCAGCAGCTTGGGTTTGGCAGCCTCGAACCAAGGCTCCGAGCAGTTCTTC. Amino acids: CASSLGLAASNQGSEQFF.

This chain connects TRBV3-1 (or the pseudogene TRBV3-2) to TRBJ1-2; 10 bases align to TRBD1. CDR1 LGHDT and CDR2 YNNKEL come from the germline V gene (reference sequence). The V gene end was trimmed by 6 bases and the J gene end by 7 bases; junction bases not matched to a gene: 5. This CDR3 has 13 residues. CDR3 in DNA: TGTGCCAGCAGTCGGACAGGGGGTCTTGGCTACACCTTC. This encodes CASSRTGGLGYTF.

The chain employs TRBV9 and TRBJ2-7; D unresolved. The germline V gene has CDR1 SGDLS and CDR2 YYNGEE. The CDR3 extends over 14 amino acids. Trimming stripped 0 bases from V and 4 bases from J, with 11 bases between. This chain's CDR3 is CASSVEPLPYEQYF. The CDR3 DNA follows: TGTGCCAGCAGCGTAGAACCCCTGCCATACGAGCAGTACTTC.

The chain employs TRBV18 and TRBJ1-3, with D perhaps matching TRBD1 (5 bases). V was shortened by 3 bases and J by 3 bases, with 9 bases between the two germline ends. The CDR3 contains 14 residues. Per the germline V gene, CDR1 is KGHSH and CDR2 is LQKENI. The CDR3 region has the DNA TGTGCCAGCTCACCCGGGGCAGTTGGAAACACCATATATTTT. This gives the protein CASSPGAVGNTIYF.

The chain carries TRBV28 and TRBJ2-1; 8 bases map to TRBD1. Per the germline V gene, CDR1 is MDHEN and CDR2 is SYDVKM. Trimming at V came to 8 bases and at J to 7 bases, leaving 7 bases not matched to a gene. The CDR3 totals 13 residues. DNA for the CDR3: TGTGCCAGCGGCGCAGGGGGCAAGAATGAGCAGTTCTTC. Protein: CASGAGGKNEQFF.

The CDR3 DNA reads as TGTGCCAGCAGTCGGGACAAAGTAGAGACCCAGTACTTC. It encodes CASSRDKVETQYF. V and J are TRBV2 and TRBJ2-5; perhaps TRBD1 as D (6 bases). V lost 5 bases and J 4 bases, leaving 11 bases between the germline ends. Germline CDR1 is SNHLY and CDR2 is FYNNEI. The CDR3 is 13 residues long.

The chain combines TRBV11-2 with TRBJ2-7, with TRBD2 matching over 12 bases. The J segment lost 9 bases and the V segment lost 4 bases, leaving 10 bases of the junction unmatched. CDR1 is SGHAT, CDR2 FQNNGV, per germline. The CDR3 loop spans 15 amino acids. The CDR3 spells CASSSGLAGVPRQYF. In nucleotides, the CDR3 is TGTGCCAGCAGCTCGGGACTAGCGGGCGTCCCTCGGCAGTACTTC.

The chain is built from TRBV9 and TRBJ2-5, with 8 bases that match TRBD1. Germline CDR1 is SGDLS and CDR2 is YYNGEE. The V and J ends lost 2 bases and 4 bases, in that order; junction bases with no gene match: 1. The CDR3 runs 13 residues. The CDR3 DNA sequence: TGTGCCAGCAGCGTCGACAGGGGAGAGACCCAGTACTTC. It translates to CASSVDRGETQYF.

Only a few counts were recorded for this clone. The CDR3 nucleotides read TGCGCCAGCAGCCATAGGGGACTAGCGGGAGGGCCGGATTGGGATGAGCAGTTCTTC. Encoded protein: CASSHRGLAGGPDWDEQFF. This chain uses TRBV4-1 with TRBJ2-1, with TRBD2 matching 16 bases. The CDR3 covers 19 residues. Looked up from germline, CDR1 is MGHRA and CDR2 is YSYEKL. The V segment lost 3 bases and the J segment 8 bases; nucleotides outside the gene matches: 13.

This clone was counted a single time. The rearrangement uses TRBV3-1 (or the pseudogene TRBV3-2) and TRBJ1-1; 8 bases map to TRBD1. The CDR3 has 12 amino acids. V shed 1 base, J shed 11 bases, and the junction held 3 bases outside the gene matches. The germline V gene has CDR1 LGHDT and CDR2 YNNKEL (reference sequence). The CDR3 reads CASSQAGGDAFF. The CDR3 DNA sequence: TGTGCCAGCAGCCAAGCAGGGGGCGACGCTTTCTTT.

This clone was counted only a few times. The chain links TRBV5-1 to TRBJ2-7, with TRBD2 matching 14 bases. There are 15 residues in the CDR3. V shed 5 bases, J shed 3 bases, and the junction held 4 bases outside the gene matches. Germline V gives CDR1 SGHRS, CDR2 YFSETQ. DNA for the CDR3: TGCGCCAGCAGTCAGGGACTAGCGGGGGACTACGAGCAGTACTTC. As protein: CASSQGLAGDYEQYF.

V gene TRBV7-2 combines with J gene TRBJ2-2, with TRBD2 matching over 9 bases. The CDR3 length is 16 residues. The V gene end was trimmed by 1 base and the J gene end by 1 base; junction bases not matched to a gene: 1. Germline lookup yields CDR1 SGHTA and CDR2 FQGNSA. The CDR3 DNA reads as TGTGCCAGCAGCTTAGGACTAGCGGTGAACACCGGGGAGCTGTTTTTT. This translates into CASSLGLAVNTGELFF.

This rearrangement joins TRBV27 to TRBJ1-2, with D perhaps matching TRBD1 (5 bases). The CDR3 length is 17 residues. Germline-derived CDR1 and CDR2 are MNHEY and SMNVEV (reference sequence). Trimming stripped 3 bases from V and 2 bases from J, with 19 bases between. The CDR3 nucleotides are TGTGCCAGCAGTTTTGGTAGGGGAGGGGTCCGCAACTATGGCTACACCTTC. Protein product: CASSFGRGGVRNYGYTF.

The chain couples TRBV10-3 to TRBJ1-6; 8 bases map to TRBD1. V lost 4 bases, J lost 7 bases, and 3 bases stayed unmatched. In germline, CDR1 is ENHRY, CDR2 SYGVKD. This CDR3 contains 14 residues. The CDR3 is CAISGTGRNSPLHF. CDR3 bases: TGTGCCATCAGTGGGACAGGGCGAAATTCACCCCTCCACTTT.

The CDR3 spells CASSHSNNYGYTF. The DNA of the CDR3 is TGTGCCAGCAGTCACAGTAATAACTATGGCTACACCTTC. The V gene is TRBV12-3 or TRBV12-4, the J gene TRBJ1-2; D unclear. V lost 5 bases, J lost 1 base, and 8 bases lay in between. CDR3 length: 13 amino acids.